This T cell receptor beta chain derives from a study of T cell repertoires in cytomegalovirus infection. Overall study: From public TCR beta signatures came an indication of both CMV infection and matching HLA type. Whole-study results and caveats: HLA-C-restricted CMV clonotypes gave the most frequent clonotype in two of eight donors. Summed frequency of shared TCR beta families picked out CMV carriers who also had the relevant HLA.

TCRdb re-called the reads through MiXCR, storing one row per CDR3 protein. The repertoire holds around 130,000 distinct CDR3 sequences, with approximately 9.2% as singletons. This clonotype was counted a few times. Its antigen is still unknown. The TCR comes from a human donor in good health (CMV status not recorded). Some clones in this sample may be carry-over from other donors' samples. Material: PBMCs.

CDR3 nucleotides: TGTGCCAGCAGTTTTGAGAATGAGCAGTTCTTC. Protein: CASSFENEQFF. The chain combines TRBV6-2 or TRBV6-3 with TRBJ2-1, with D unresolved. Germline lookup yields CDR1 MNHEY and CDR2 SVGEGT. With 4 bases removed from V and 7 bases from J, the gap between germline ends came to 5 bases. This CDR3 spans 11 amino acids.